This T cell receptor beta chain was found in a study of control samples from healthy donors and cancer patients. Method: immunoSEQ multiplex PCR; TCRdb's copy keeps in-frame clones and lacks some. The sample holds approximately 180,000 clones, around 94% seen once. The germline V and J ends were trimmed by 1 base and 3 bases, with 16 bases remaining between them. CDR3 length: 16 amino acids. Germline lookup yields CDR1 SGHNT and CDR2 YYREEE (reference sequence). The chain couples TRBV5-4 to TRBJ1-1; TRBD1 might be the D (6 bases). This sequence was found in a woman under 30 in good health. The sequenced sample consisted of blood. The CDR3 sequence is CASSLIRGAPHTEAFF. CDR3 in DNA: TGTGCCAGCAGCTTGATCCGGGGGGCGCCCCACACTGAAGCTTTCTTT. Together with reference TRBV5-4 and TRBJ1-1, the CDR3 gives the full variable domain: ETGVTQSPTHLIKTRGQQVTLRCSSQSGHNTVSWYQQALGQGPQFIFQYYREEENGRGNFPPRFSGLQFPNYSSELNVNALELDDSALYLCASSLIRGAPHTEAFFGQGTRLTVV.